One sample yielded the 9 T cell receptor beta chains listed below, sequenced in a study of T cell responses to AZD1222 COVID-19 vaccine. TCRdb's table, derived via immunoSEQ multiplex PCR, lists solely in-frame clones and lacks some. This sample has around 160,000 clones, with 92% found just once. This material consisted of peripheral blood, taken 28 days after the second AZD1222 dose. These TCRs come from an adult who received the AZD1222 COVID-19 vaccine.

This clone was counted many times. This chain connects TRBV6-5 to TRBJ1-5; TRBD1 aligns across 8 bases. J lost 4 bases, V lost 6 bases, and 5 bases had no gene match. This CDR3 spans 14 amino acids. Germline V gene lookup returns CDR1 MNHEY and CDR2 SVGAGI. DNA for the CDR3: TGTGCCAGCAGACAGGGGGTTGAGAATCAGCCCCAGCATTTT. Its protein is CASRQGVENQPQHF.

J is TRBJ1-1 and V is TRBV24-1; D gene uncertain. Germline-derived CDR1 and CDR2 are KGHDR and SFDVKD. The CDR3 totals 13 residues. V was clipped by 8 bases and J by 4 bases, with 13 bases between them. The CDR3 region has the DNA TGTGCCACCACTAACGCGCTCGGCACTGAAGCTTTCTTT. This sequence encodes CATTNALGTEAFF.

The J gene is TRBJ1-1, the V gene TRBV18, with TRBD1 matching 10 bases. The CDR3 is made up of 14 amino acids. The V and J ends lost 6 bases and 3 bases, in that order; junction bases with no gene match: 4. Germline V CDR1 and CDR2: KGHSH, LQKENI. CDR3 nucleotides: TGTGCCAGCTCGCCGGGACAGGGGTACACTGAAGCTTTCTTT. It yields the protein CASSPGQGYTEAFF.

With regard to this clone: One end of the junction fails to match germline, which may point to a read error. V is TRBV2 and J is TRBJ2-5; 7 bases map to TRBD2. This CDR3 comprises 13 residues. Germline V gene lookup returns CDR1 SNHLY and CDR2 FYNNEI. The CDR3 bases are TGTGCCAGCAGGGAAGGACTAGAAGAGACCCAGTACTTC. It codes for CASREGLEETQYF.

The CDR3 here is CASSGTGGASNQPQHF. Here the CDR3 DNA reads TGTGCCAGCAGTGGGACAGGGGGCGCGAGCAATCAGCCCCAGCATTTT. V is TRBV28 and J is TRBJ1-5; 12 nucleotides align to TRBD1. The CDR3 runs to 16 residues. Germline-derived CDR1 and CDR2 are MDHEN and SYDVKM. J gave up 1 base and V 5 bases, and 3 bases lay outside the gene matches.

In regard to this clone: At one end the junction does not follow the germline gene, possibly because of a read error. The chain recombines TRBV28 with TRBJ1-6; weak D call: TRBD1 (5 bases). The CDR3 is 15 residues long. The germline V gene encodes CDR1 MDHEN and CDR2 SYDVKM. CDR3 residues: CASTSGGEAYSPLHF. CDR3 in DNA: TGTGCCAGCACCTCCGGGGGGGAGGCTTATTCGCCCCTCCACTTT.

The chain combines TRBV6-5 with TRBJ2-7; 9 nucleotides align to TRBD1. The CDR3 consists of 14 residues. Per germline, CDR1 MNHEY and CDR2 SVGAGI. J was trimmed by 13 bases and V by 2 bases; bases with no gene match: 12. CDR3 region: CASSYQTGTGMIYF. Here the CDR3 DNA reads TGTGCCAGCAGTTACCAAACCGGGACAGGGATGATTTACTTC.

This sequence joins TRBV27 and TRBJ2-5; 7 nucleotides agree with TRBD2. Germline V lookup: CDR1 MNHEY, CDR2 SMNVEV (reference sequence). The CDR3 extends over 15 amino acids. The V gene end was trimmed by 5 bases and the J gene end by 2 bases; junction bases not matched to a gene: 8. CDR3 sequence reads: CASSPGGLVQETQYF. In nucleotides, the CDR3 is TGTGCCAGCAGTCCAGGTGGACTAGTGCAAGAGACCCAGTACTTC.

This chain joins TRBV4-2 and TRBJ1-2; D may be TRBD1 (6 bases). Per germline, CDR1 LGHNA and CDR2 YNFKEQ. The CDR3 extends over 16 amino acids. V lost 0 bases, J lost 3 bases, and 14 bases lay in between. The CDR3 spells CASSQDDGGPHYGYTF. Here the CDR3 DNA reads TGTGCCAGCAGCCAAGATGATGGGGGGCCCCACTATGGCTACACCTTC.